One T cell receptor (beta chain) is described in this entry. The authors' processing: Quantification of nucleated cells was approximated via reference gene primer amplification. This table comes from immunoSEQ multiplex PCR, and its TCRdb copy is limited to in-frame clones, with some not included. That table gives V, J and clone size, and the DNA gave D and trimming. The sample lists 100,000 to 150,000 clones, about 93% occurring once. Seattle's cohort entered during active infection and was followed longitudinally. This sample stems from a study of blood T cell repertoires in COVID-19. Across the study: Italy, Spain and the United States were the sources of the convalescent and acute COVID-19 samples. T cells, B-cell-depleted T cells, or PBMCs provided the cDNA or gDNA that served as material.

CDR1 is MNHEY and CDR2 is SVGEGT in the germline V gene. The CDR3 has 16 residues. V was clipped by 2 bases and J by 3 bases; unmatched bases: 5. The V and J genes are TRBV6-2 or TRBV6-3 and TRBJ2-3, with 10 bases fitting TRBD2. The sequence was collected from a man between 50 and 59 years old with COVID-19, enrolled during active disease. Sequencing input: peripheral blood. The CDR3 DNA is TGTGCCAGCAGTTACGGAGCGGGAGGGATAACAGATACGCAGTATTTT. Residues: CASSYGAGGITDTQYF.